This T cell receptor (beta chain) was found in a study of beta chain features in type 1 diabetes. Turning to the study itself: Under 110,000,000 sorted cells were examined across all samples.

TCRB transcripts that were expressed got sequenced, as all of the isolated RNA had been reverse transcribed. Here immunoSEQ multiplex PCR was the method, and the copy in TCRdb shows in-frame clones only, minus some. The table lists 250,000 to 300,000 clones, under 8.5% of them singletons. Regarding this clone: Its antigen is not identified.

Whole-study results and caveats: Within the patient group, naive, central memory and Treg TCRB repertoires appeared more similar to each other than within healthy donors.

Each donor gave one heparinised blood draw averaging around 120 mL. Markers CD45RO/CCR7/CD25/CD127/CD95/CD27 served to sort CD4+ naive, central memory, regulatory and stem cell-like memory cells. V dropped 7 bases and J dropped 0 bases, with 13 bases sitting between them. Germline CDR1 is MNHEY and CDR2 is SVGAGI. The CDR3 has 15 amino acids. The V call is TRBV6-5, the J call TRBJ1-5; D unclear. Source material: central memory CD4+ T cells from blood. This clonotype was sampled from a woman between 18 and 29 years old in good health. CDR3 bases: TGTGCCAGCACCCAGAAATTCAATAGCAATCAGCCCCAGCATTTT. It encodes CASTQKFNSNQPQHF.